The 31 T cell receptor beta chains presented below share a single source sample, sequenced in a study of T cells expressing NK-cell markers. Each CDR3 protein gets one entry in TCRdb, which reprocessed the 5' RACE reads and gives no DNA. The sample table includes 350,000 to 400,000 distinct CDR3 sequences. The sequencing sample was made of blood T cells: a sorted CD56 or NKG2C T cell subset, CD4+ or CD8+ T cells, or bulk PBMC T cells (not recorded which). The receptors shown here come from a woman aged 50 to 60 in good health.

The CDR3 protein is CASTRAGYEETQYF. J is TRBJ2-5 and V is TRBV7-9; TCRdb lists TRBD2, though no DNA is available to test this call. The CDR3 totals 14 residues. The germline V gene encodes CDR1 SEHNR and CDR2 FQNEAQ (reference sequence).

V usage is TRBV11-3 and J usage is TRBJ1-1. Germline V gene data show CDR1 as SGHNT and CDR2 as YENEEA. This CDR3 region has 14 residues. CDR3 loop: CASSYPGMNTEAFF.

This chain uses TRBV3-1 with TRBJ2-5; TCRdb calls TRBD2, which cannot be checked without DNA. Germline lookup yields CDR1 LGHDT and CDR2 YNNKEL (reference sequence). The CDR3 contains 15 residues. The CDR3 sequence is CASSQSGRATETQYF.

The rearrangement uses TRBV5-6 and TRBJ2-6. The CDR3 sequence is 16 residues long. CDR1 is SGHDT and CDR2 is YYEEEE in the germline V gene. CDR3 sequence: CASSLGVRSGANVLTF.

The chain employs TRBV20-1 and TRBJ1-4; the D gene TCRdb calls, TRBD1, cannot be checked with no DNA. CDR1 and CDR2 from the germline V gene are DFQATT and SNEGSKA (reference sequence). The CDR3 runs 13 residues. The CDR3 loop is CSARVTGGKKLFF.

The rearrangement links TRBV5-1 to TRBJ2-5; TCRdb calls TRBD2, which cannot be checked without DNA. The CDR3 spans 16 residues. The germline gives CDR1 SGHRS, CDR2 YFSETQ. The CDR3 spells CASRRGVLAVEETQYF.

The genes are TRBV4-1 and TRBJ2-7; TCRdb proposes TRBD1, but this gene call is untestable without DNA. CDR1 is MGHRA, CDR2 YSYEKL, per germline. The CDR3 consists of 14 residues. The chain's CDR3 is CASSQGGGPMEQYF.

The chain recombines TRBV27 with TRBJ1-5. Per germline, CDR1 MNHEY and CDR2 SMNVEV (reference sequence). CDR3 length: 12 amino acids. CDR3 amino acids: CASSLSKGPQHF.

The chain employs TRBV24-1 and TRBJ2-5; no DNA is available, so the TRBD1 call from TCRdb remains unchecked. This CDR3 region has 15 residues. Germline V gives CDR1 KGHDR, CDR2 SFDVKD. The CDR3 protein is CATSDTGTYEETQYF.

This chain connects TRBV5-1 to TRBJ2-3; the D call from TCRdb, TRBD2, cannot be confirmed without DNA. CDR1 is SGHRS and CDR2 is YFSETQ in the germline V gene. The CDR3 runs to 11 residues. The CDR3 sequence: CASSEGNTQYF.

The chain links TRBV11-3 to TRBJ1-1; TCRdb designates TRBD1, a call that cannot be tested without DNA. The germline V gene encodes CDR1 SGHNT and CDR2 YENEEA. This CDR3 contains 12 residues. The CDR3 protein is CASKGRMEKAFF.

The chain carries TRBV10-3 and TRBJ2-3; TCRdb returns TRBD1, unconfirmable since there is no DNA. CDR1 and CDR2 (germline): ENHRY, SYGVKD. This CDR3 spans 12 amino acids. The CDR3 is CATGQGTDTQYF.

V and J are TRBV5-1 and TRBJ1-2. The CDR3 is 15 amino acids. From germline, CDR1 is SGHRS and CDR2 YFSETQ. This chain's CDR3 is CASSLDAGEKRGYTF. The full variable domain, completed using reference TRBV5-1 and TRBJ1-2, is KAGVTQTPRYLIKTRGQQVTLSCSPISGHRSVSWYQQTPGQGLQFLFEYFSETQRNKGNFPGRFSGRQFSNSRSEMNVSTLELGDSALYLCASSLDAGEKRGYTFGSGTRLTVV.

The chain recombines TRBV10-3 with TRBJ2-1; TCRdb returns TRBD2, unconfirmable since there is no DNA. The CDR3 is 12 amino acids. The V gene's germline CDR1 is ENHRY and CDR2 SYGVKD. CDR3: CAISLEGNEQFF.

The V gene is TRBV6-5, the J gene TRBJ2-5; TCRdb picks TRBD2, but there is no DNA to check that call. The CDR3 contains 14 residues. Looked up from germline, CDR1 is MNHEY and CDR2 is SVGAGI. CDR3: CASKSTSGSQTQYF.

The V call is TRBV25-1, the J call TRBJ1-3. Germline CDR1 reads MGHDK; CDR2 reads SYGVNS. The CDR3 covers 15 residues. CDR3 loop: CASSFAGHSGNTIYF.

The V and J genes are TRBV27 and TRBJ2-2; TCRdb gives TRBD2 as the D gene, but with no DNA this cannot be confirmed. There are 15 residues in the CDR3. Germline V lookup: CDR1 MNHEY, CDR2 SMNVEV (reference sequence). CDR3 sequence reads: CASFKLAGDTGELFF.

The chain uses TRBV9 and TRBJ2-7. The germline V gene has CDR1 SGDLS and CDR2 YYNGEE. The CDR3 is 14 residues long. CDR3 protein: CASSVGRIPYEQYF.

CDR3 sequence reads: CASSQGTAGGYNEQFF. The chain is built from TRBV3-1 and TRBJ2-1; TCRdb's D call, TRBD2, is unchecked because there is no DNA. The CDR3 spans 16 residues. Looked up from germline, CDR1 is LGHDT and CDR2 is YNNKEL (reference sequence).

The V and J genes are TRBV20-1 and TRBJ2-1; with no DNA, the TCRdb D assignment of TRBD2 cannot be verified. CDR1 is DFQATT and CDR2 is SNEGSKA in the germline V gene (reference sequence). The CDR3 totals 17 residues. CDR3 in amino acids: CSARLAGGPYSYNEQFF.

The chain is built from TRBV10-3 and TRBJ2-7. Per the germline V gene, CDR1 is ENHRY and CDR2 is SYGVKD. This CDR3 is 13 amino acids long. CDR3 region: CAISDDIAYEQYF.

The gene calls are TRBV27 and TRBJ1-5; TCRdb lists TRBD1, though no DNA is available to test this call. The CDR3 is made up of 14 amino acids. In germline, CDR1 is MNHEY, CDR2 SMNVEV (reference sequence). CDR3: CASSFLQGNQPQHF.

V and J are TRBV7-8 and TRBJ2-2; TCRdb selects TRBD2, and the lack of DNA leaves this call unchecked. CDR1 and CDR2 (germline): SGHVS, FQNEAQ. The CDR3 spans 16 residues. The chain's CDR3 is CASSPRTSAYNGELFF.

The chain has TRBV3-1 and TRBJ2-7; absent DNA, TCRdb's TRBD1 call cannot be checked. CDR3 size: 15 residues. The germline gives CDR1 LGHDT, CDR2 YNNKEL (reference sequence). The CDR3 sequence: CASSQVKRGHYEQYF.

V usage is TRBV14 and J usage is TRBJ2-1; the D call of TRBD2 rests on TCRdb alone, since no DNA is present to check it. The CDR3 covers 13 residues. Germline V gene data show CDR1 as SGHDN and CDR2 as FVKESK. CDR3: CASSRWGDNEQFF. Looking up the rest from reference TRBV14 and TRBJ2-1 gives the full variable domain: EAGVTQFPSHSVIEKGQTVTLRCDPISGHDNLYWYRRVMGKEIKFLLHFVKESKQDESGMPNNRFLAERTGGTYSTLKVQPAELEDSGVYFCASSRWGDNEQFFGPGTRLTVL.

The CDR3 spells CSVDPGENTEAFF. The chain uses TRBV29-1 and TRBJ1-1; the D gene TCRdb calls, TRBD1, cannot be checked with no DNA. The germline gives CDR1 SQVTM, CDR2 ANQGSEA. The CDR3 extends over 13 amino acids. The whole variable domain, remainder taken from reference TRBV29-1 and TRBJ1-1, is SAVISQKPSRDICQRGTSLTIQCQVDSQVTMMFWYRQQPGQSLTLIATANQGSEATYESGFVIDKFPISRPNLTFSTLTVSNMSPEDSSIYLCSVDPGENTEAFFGQGTRLTVV.

The V call is TRBV11-1, the J call TRBJ2-1; the TRBD2 assignment by TCRdb is unverifiable without DNA. This CDR3 region has 18 residues. Germline assignment: CDR1 SGHAT and CDR2 FQDESV (reference sequence). This chain's CDR3 is CASSSPQGSGMSYNEQFF.

The gene calls are TRBV5-5 and TRBJ2-1; the D call of TRBD2 rests on TCRdb alone, since no DNA is present to check it. The length of the CDR3 is 16 residues. Looked up from germline, CDR1 is SGHKS and CDR2 is YYEKEE (reference sequence). CDR3: CASSLDSSGLVDEQFF.

The CDR3 spells CASSALSDEQFF. This sequence joins TRBV10-2 and TRBJ2-1; TCRdb lists TRBD1, though no DNA is available to test this call. CDR1 is WSHSY, CDR2 SAAADI, per germline. The CDR3 covers 12 residues.

This rearrangement joins TRBV5-1 to TRBJ2-1; TCRdb outputs TRBD2, but without DNA this stays unchecked. Germline lookup yields CDR1 SGHRS and CDR2 YFSETQ. The CDR3 runs to 16 residues. CDR3 sequence reads: CASSYGLIGLHNEQFF.

This sequence joins TRBV19 and TRBJ1-1; the D call from TCRdb, TRBD1, cannot be confirmed without DNA. The CDR3 covers 15 residues. Germline-derived CDR1 and CDR2 are LNHDA and SQIVND (reference sequence). The CDR3 is CASTDRGSRNTEAFF.